This TCR beta chain appears in the sequencing data of a study of blood T cell repertoires in COVID-19. Study as a whole: Italy, Spain and the United States were the sources of the convalescent and acute COVID-19 samples. PBMCs, B-cell-depleted T cells, or T cells provided the cDNA or gDNA that made up the material.

Methods used by the authors: Nucleated cell number was recorded as an estimate derived from reference gene primer amplification. Sequencing was performed with immunoSEQ multiplex PCR; in TCRdb, only in-frame clones are kept and a portion is missing. The V and J calls and clone size are taken from that table; D and trimming were inferred from the DNA. Here the sample spans 150,000 to 200,000 clones, around 81% being singletons. The CDR3 has 15 amino acids. Germline V CDR1 and CDR2: KGHDR, SFDVKD. Trimming at V came to 3 bases and at J to 6 bases, leaving 5 bases not matched to a gene. This rearrangement joins TRBV24-1 to TRBJ2-1; 9 positions match TRBD1. The sequence was collected from an elderly woman with COVID-19, enrolled during active disease. The sequencing sample was made of peripheral blood. The CDR3 bases are TGTGCCACCAGTGATCCGGGACAGGGTGGCAATGAGCAGTTCTTC. Protein product: CATSDPGQGGNEQFF.